These T cell receptor beta chains were read from a single sample in a study of blood T cell repertoires in COVID-19. Profiled with immunoSEQ multiplex PCR; TCRdb holds only in-frame clones, not every one. Among about 370,000 clones, around 91% were seen once, and the ten largest hold around 1%. The sample was PBMCs or T cells enriched from blood (not recorded which). These TCRs come from a young man who had recovered from COVID-19. CDR3s include the opening cysteine and the closing phenylalanine or tryptophan. The D gene is left open where the match is weak. For some rows the clone size is stated as once, few or many, or as a class when expanded; others skip it.

TRBV5-5	TRBJ1-2	NA	NA	TGTGCCAGCAGCCTAGGGACAAGGTCTAACTATGGCTACACCTTC	CASSLGTRSNYGYTF
TRBV7-3	TRBJ2-1	NA	few	TGTGCCAGCAGCTCGTTTGGGGCCTCCAAGTGGGGTGAGCAGTTCTTC	CASSSFGASKWGEQFF
TRBV2	TRBJ2-5	NA	NA	TGTGCCAGCAAGGGGGTGTCGGCGGCGATGAACTTC	CASKGVSAAMNF
TRBV18	TRBJ2-3	TRBD2	NA	TGTGCCAGCTCACCAAGGACTAGCGGGATCTCAGATACGCAGTATTTT	CASSPRTSGISDTQYF
TRBV2	TRBJ1-3	NA	NA	TGTGCCAGCAACCAACAGGGAAGCTCTGGAAACACCATATATTTT	CASNQQGSSGNTIYF
TRBV28	TRBJ1-5	NA	once	TGTGCCAGCAGCCCGGGGGGGCAGGGCAATCAGCCCCAGCATTTT	CASSPGGQGNQPQHF
TRBV10-3	TRBJ2-7	TRBD1	NA	TGTGCCACACGGGACAGCCGCTACGAGCAGTACTTC	CATRDSRYEQYF
TRBV6-5	TRBJ2-7	NA	NA	TGTGCCAGCACCCCATGGGAGGGGGCCTACGAGCAGTACTTC	CASTPWEGAYEQYF
TRBV5-1	TRBJ2-1	TRBD2	NA	TGCGCCAGCAGTATGTCGGGAGGGTCCTCCAATGAGCAGTTCTTC	CASSMSGGSSNEQFF
TRBV4-2	TRBJ2-6	NA	NA	TGTGCCAGCAGCCAAGATCCAGGGGCTGGGGCCAACGTCCTGACTTTC	CASSQDPGAGANVLTF
TRBV7-9	TRBJ2-2	NA	NA	TGTGCCAGCAGCTTGGGGGTTACGGGGGACCTGTCCGGGGAGCTGTTTTTT	CASSLGVTGDLSGELFF
TRBV2	TRBJ1-5	NA	NA	TGTGCCACCTCCCTTGGGGGGGTGAGCAATCAGCCCCAGCATTTT	CATSLGGVSNQPQHF
TRBV4-1	TRBJ2-3	NA	NA	TGCGCCAGCAGCAAGGGGGAGGGACAGGCTATTATCAGCACAGATACGCAGTATTTT	CASSKGEGQAIISTDTQYF
TRBV18	TRBJ1-2	NA	once	TGTGCCAGCTCAGTAGAAATTCATGGCTACACCTTC	CASSVEIHGYTF
TRBV12-5	TRBJ2-2	NA	once	TGTGCTAATGGTTTCTTAATGGGCCCGAACACCGGGGAGCTGTTTTTT	CANGFLMGPNTGELFF
TRBV11-2	TRBJ2-1	TRBD2	NA	TGTGCCAGCAGCTTTATCCTCCGGGCGGGAGGGGATAATGAGCAGTTCTTC	CASSFILRAGGDNEQFF
TRBV9	TRBJ1-1	NA	NA	TGTGCCAGCAGCGTCTTAGGTGGGCCGAACACTGAAGCTTTCTTT	CASSVLGGPNTEAFF
TRBV19	TRBJ1-5	NA	NA	TGTGCCAGTAGTATACTAGGCAGGGGCAATCAGCCCCAGCATTTT	CASSILGRGNQPQHF
TRBV4-1	TRBJ1-1	NA	NA	TGCGCCAGCAGCCAAGGACGGGAAAAGACCACTGAAGCTTTCTTT	CASSQGREKTTEAFF
TRBV3-1/TRBV3-2	TRBJ2-2	NA	NA	TGTGCCAGCAGCCCGAGTCCCACCGGGGAGCTGTTTTTT	CASSPSPTGELFF
TRBV7-3	TRBJ2-7	NA	NA	TGTGCCAGCAGCTTATTCCCGGCGTCGGGCGAGCAGTACTTC	CASSLFPASGEQYF
TRBV2	TRBJ2-5	TRBD1	NA	TGTGCCAGCACCACGGACAGGGGGCTACAAGAGACCCAGTACTTC	CASTTDRGLQETQYF
TRBV6-2/TRBV6-3	TRBJ1-1	TRBD1	NA	TGTGCCAGCAGTTACGCCCGGACAGGGGGATTCGGAGCTGAAGCTTTCTTT	CASSYARTGGFGAEAFF
TRBV7-2	TRBJ1-2	NA	NA	TGTGCCAGCAGCTTAGGAGGCCAGAACTATGGCTACACCTTC	CASSLGGQNYGYTF
TRBV2	TRBJ2-2	NA	NA	TGTGCCAGCAGTCTTGACAGGAACACCGGGGAGCTGTTTTTT	CASSLDRNTGELFF
TRBV15	TRBJ2-1	NA	NA	TGTGCCACCAGCAGAGATCGGGGGACCTACAATGAGCAGTTCTTC	CATSRDRGTYNEQFF
TRBV28	TRBJ1-2	NA	NA	TGTGCCAGCACCATCCACAGGAACTATGGCTACACCTTC	CASTIHRNYGYTF
TRBV19	TRBJ2-1	TRBD2	NA	TGTGCCAGTAGTATTGGATCGGGAGGGTACAATGAGCAGTTCTTC	CASSIGSGGYNEQFF
TRBV28	TRBJ1-5	TRBD1	NA	TGTGCCAGCACCGGGGGGGGACAGTTTAATCAGCCCCAGCATTTT	CASTGGGQFNQPQHF